This T cell receptor (beta chain) was profiled in a study of identical twins. V was clipped by 5 bases and J by 5 bases; unmatched bases: 12. The CDR3 runs 16 residues. The germline V gene has CDR1 MDHEN and CDR2 SYDVKM. TCRdb called the 5' RACE reads again in MiXCR, with one record for every CDR3 protein. The data show hundreds of thousands of distinct CDR3 sequences, 5.5% to 6.5% seen once. The chain uses TRBV28 and TRBJ2-3, with TRBD1 matching 8 bases. The sequence was collected from a man between 18 and 29 years old in good health. Sequenced: naive T cells sorted from blood. The CDR3 bases are TGTGCCAGCAGTCACCCGTTGGACAGGGATGGAGATACGCAGTATTTT. Residues: CASSHPLDRDGDTQYF.